This is a list of T cell receptor beta chains from one sample in a study of graft-versus-host responses after intestinal transplantation. No antigen is known for these receptors. TCRdb's table, derived via immunoSEQ multiplex PCR, lists solely in-frame clones and lacks some. The data show 80,000 to 95,000 clones, around 89% seen once. The specimen comprised unstimulated CD4+ T cells sorted from spleen or lymph node cells, sampled before transplant. The receptors originated from a human donor who was the organ donor for an intestinal transplant. Each CDR3 is given with its conserved first and last residue. A D gene is named only where the DNA matches it firmly. The size field is filled for only some rows; it gives once, few, many or a size class.

V: TRBV10-3; size: few; D: TRBD1; J: TRBJ1-5; CDR3: CAIRDRVDQPQHF; DNA: TGTGCCATCAGGGACAGGGTGGACCAGCCCCAGCATTTT
V: TRBV25-1; size: few; D: TRBD1; J: TRBJ1-2; CDR3: CASSGTSTGNYGYTF; DNA: TGTGCCAGCAGTGGAACATCGACAGGGAACTATGGCTACACCTTC
V: TRBV2; size: -; D: -; J: TRBJ2-5; CDR3: CASSFSVETQYF; DNA: TGTGCCAGCAGTTTCTCGGTCGAGACCCAGTACTTC
V: TRBV28; size: -; D: TRBD1; J: TRBJ2-5; CDR3: CASSLSGQGHQETQYF; DNA: TGTGCCAGCAGTTTATCGGGACAGGGGCATCAAGAGACCCAGTACTTC
V: TRBV2; size: -; D: -; J: TRBJ2-2; CDR3: CASKPGHPNTGELFF; DNA: TGTGCCAGTAAACCGGGACACCCGAACACCGGGGAGCTGTTTTTT
V: TRBV5-4; size: -; D: TRBD2; J: TRBJ2-3; CDR3: CASSRGGGGRADTQYF; DNA: TGTGCCAGCAGCCGGGGGGGTGGGGGCCGGGCAGATACGCAGTATTTT
V: TRBV4-1; size: -; D: -; J: TRBJ1-3; CDR3: CASRTDSLSGNTIYF; DNA: TGCGCCAGCAGAACGGACTCTCTGTCTGGAAACACCATATATTTT
V: TRBV7-8; size: -; D: TRBD2; J: TRBJ2-7; CDR3: CASSLSPAGVYSEQYF; DNA: TGTGCCAGCAGCTTATCACCAGCGGGAGTTTACTCCGAGCAGTACTTC
V: TRBV30; size: -; D: -; J: TRBJ1-5; CDR3: CAWSASGYDKPQHF; DNA: TGTGCCTGGAGCGCATCAGGGTACGATAAGCCCCAGCATTTT
V: TRBV9; size: -; D: -; J: TRBJ2-5; CDR3: CASSGTQGGVLETQYF; DNA: TGTGCCAGCAGCGGCACCCAGGGTGGGGTGCTTGAGACCCAGTACTTC
V: TRBV7-3; size: -; D: TRBD2; J: TRBJ2-1; CDR3: CASSALSGTTYNEQFF; DNA: TGTGCCAGCAGCGCCCTTAGCGGGACCACCTACAATGAGCAGTTCTTC
V: TRBV6-6; size: -; D: -; J: TRBJ1-5; CDR3: CASSYSIQGAWPQHF; DNA: TGTGCCAGCAGTTACTCGATACAGGGCGCCTGGCCCCAGCATTTT
V: TRBV23-1; size: -; D: TRBD1; J: TRBJ2-1; CDR3: CASGHSDRGKFF; DNA: TGCGCCAGCGGTCATTCCGACAGGGGCAAGTTCTTC
V: TRBV29-1; size: -; D: -; J: TRBJ2-5; CDR3: CSVELAGEQETQYF; DNA: TGCAGCGTTGAGTTGGCAGGGGAACAAGAGACCCAGTACTTC
V: TRBV27; size: -; D: TRBD1; J: TRBJ2-3; CDR3: CASSPWGQGSNTQYF; DNA: TGTGCCAGCAGCCCTTGGGGACAGGGGTCGAATACGCAGTATTTT
V: TRBV4-3; size: -; D: -; J: TRBJ2-3; CDR3: CASSQAPPSTDTQYF; DNA: TGCGCCAGCAGCCAAGCCCCTCCTTCCACAGATACGCAGTATTTT
V: TRBV6-1; size: -; D: -; J: TRBJ2-7; CDR3: CASRAMTGSSYEQYF; DNA: TGTGCCAGCAGAGCTATGACGGGGAGCTCCTACGAGCAGTACTTC
V: TRBV19; size: -; D: TRBD2; J: TRBJ2-2; CDR3: CASNFREGYTGELFF; DNA: TGTGCCAGTAACTTTAGGGAGGGTTACACCGGGGAGCTGTTTTTT
V: TRBV5-6; size: once; D: TRBD1; J: TRBJ1-5; CDR3: CASSTWTGQRGGQPQHF; DNA: TGTGCCAGCAGCACCTGGACAGGGCAAAGAGGCGGTCAGCCCCAGCATTTT
V: TRBV6-5; size: -; D: -; J: TRBJ1-6; CDR3: CASMGAYSPLHF; DNA: TGTGCCAGCATGGGCGCGTATTCACCCCTCCACTTT
V: TRBV7-3; size: -; D: -; J: TRBJ1-1; CDR3: CASSARGSGLGTNTEAFF; DNA: TGTGCCAGCTCCGCCAGGGGTTCTGGTTTGGGTACGAACACTGAAGCTTTCTTT
V: TRBV28; size: -; D: TRBD1; J: TRBJ2-7; CDR3: CASTSPGTGNPYEQYF; DNA: TGTGCCAGCACGAGCCCCGGGACAGGCAATCCCTACGAGCAGTACTTC
V: TRBV29-1; size: -; D: -; J: TRBJ2-4; CDR3: CSVLSAMAKNIQYF; DNA: TGCAGCGTTCTGAGCGCGATGGCCAAAAACATTCAGTACTTC
V: TRBV6-1; size: few; D: -; J: TRBJ2-7; CDR3: CASRPPIRTYEQYF; DNA: TGTGCCAGCAGGCCCCCTATCCGAACCTACGAGCAGTACTTC
V: TRBV10-3; size: -; D: TRBD1; J: TRBJ2-5; CDR3: CAISGQGRLEETQYF; DNA: TGTGCCATCAGTGGACAGGGGAGGTTGGAAGAGACCCAGTACTTC
V: TRBV15; size: -; D: TRBD1; J: TRBJ1-4; CDR3: CATSREGQGGVRLFF; DNA: TGTGCCACCAGCAGAGAGGGACAGGGGGGGGTAAGACTGTTTTTT
V: TRBV5-6; size: -; D: TRBD1; J: TRBJ1-1; CDR3: CASSPYGTGSTEAFF; DNA: TGTGCCAGCAGCCCTTACGGGACAGGGTCCACTGAAGCTTTCTTT
V: TRBV5-4; size: few; D: -; J: TRBJ1-2; CDR3: CASSSLGGLWYGYTF; DNA: TGTGCCAGCAGCTCCCTCGGGGGACTGTGGTATGGCTACACCTTC
V: TRBV5-4; size: few; D: -; J: TRBJ1-4; CDR3: CASSSVEAGEKLFF; DNA: TGTGCCAGCAGCTCAGTAGAGGCGGGGGAAAAACTGTTTTTT
V: TRBV6-4; size: -; D: -; J: TRBJ2-1; CDR3: CASSAYPLVPRNEQFF; DNA: TGTGCCAGCAGTGCCTACCCTCTAGTACCCAGAAATGAGCAGTTCTTC
V: TRBV6-1; size: -; D: -; J: TRBJ2-7; CDR3: CASSEAHYEQYF; DNA: TGTGCCAGCAGTGAAGCCCACTACGAGCAGTACTTC
V: TRBV28; size: -; D: -; J: TRBJ2-7; CDR3: CASSLIQAYEQYF; DNA: TGTGCCAGCAGTTTAATACAGGCCTACGAGCAGTACTTC
V: TRBV11-1; size: -; D: -; J: TRBJ2-1; CDR3: CASSPSARGGANEQFF; DNA: TGTGCCAGCAGCCCATCGGCCCGTGGGGGGGCTAATGAGCAGTTCTTC
V: TRBV28; size: -; D: TRBD2; J: TRBJ2-3; CDR3: CASSFSGGGYTQYF; DNA: TGTGCCAGCAGTTTTTCGGGAGGCGGTTATACGCAGTATTTT
V: TRBV4-3; size: -; D: TRBD2; J: TRBJ2-1; CDR3: CASSQVPEGLAGVYNEQFF; DNA: TGCGCCAGCAGCCAAGTCCCCGAAGGACTAGCGGGGGTATACAATGAGCAGTTCTTC
V: TRBV4-2; size: once; D: TRBD2; J: TRBJ2-2; CDR3: CASSQASTSGSPGELFF; DNA: TGTGCCAGCAGCCAAGCTTCCACTAGCGGGAGTCCCGGGGAGCTGTTTTTT
V: TRBV5-6; size: -; D: -; J: TRBJ1-2; CDR3: CASIRRAASYGYTF; DNA: TGTGCCAGCATCCGACGAGCGGCCAGCTATGGCTACACCTTC
V: TRBV5-4; size: -; D: -; J: TRBJ1-4; CDR3: CASSLDGAKLFF; DNA: TGTGCCAGCAGCTTGGACGGTGCAAAACTGTTTTTT
V: TRBV15; size: -; D: -; J: TRBJ2-1; CDR3: CATSREKRYEQFF; DNA: TGTGCCACCAGCAGAGAGAAGAGATATGAGCAGTTCTTC
V: TRBV28; size: once; D: -; J: TRBJ2-2; CDR3: CASSLLRLVGTGELFF; DNA: TGTGCCAGCAGTTTACTCCGACTAGTTGGCACCGGGGAGCTGTTTTTT
V: TRBV27; size: -; D: -; J: TRBJ1-1; CDR3: CASSFQGRRAEAFF; DNA: TGTGCCAGCAGTTTCCAGGGGAGAAGGGCTGAAGCTTTCTTT